This TCR beta chain was recorded in a study of neoadjuvant nivolumab and ipilimumab in lung cancer. CDR3 size: 13 residues. From germline, CDR1 is SNHLY and CDR2 FYNNEI. V was trimmed by 4 bases and J by 4 bases, leaving 11 bases between them. Study outcomes and limitations: A small number of samples were TCR sequenced.

As to this clone: Antigen: not known.

The method was immunoSEQ multiplex PCR; TCRdb's version includes in-frame clones alone and lacks a portion of them. The sample has 20,000 or so clones, around 76% seen once; the top ten hold roughly 7%. Here the sequenced sample was tumor tissue, taken after neoadjuvant nivolumab, alone or with ipilimumab, at or shortly before surgery. The TCR originated in an adult with non-small cell lung cancer. This chain links TRBV2 with TRBJ2-7; a weak D match, TRBD2 (6 bases). In DNA, the CDR3 is TGTGCCAGCAGTGGGGACGGACTATACGAGCAGTACTTC. Residues: CASSGDGLYEQYF.